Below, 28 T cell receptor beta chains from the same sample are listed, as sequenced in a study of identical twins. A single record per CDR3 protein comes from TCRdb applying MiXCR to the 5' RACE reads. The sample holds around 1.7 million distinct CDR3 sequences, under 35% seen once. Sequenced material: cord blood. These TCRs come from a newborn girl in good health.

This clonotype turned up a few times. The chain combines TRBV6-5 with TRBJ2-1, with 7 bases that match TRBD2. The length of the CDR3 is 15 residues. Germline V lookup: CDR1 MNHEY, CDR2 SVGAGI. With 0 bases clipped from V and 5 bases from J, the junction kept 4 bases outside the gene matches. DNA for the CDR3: TGTGCCAGCAGTTACTCCTATAGCGGGCACAATGAGCAGTTCTTC. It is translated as CASSYSYSGHNEQFF.

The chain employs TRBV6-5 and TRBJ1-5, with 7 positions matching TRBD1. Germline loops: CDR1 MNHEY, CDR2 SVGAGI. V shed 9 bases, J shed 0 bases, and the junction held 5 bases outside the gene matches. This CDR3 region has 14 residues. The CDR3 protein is CASRDSYSNQPQHF. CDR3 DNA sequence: TGTGCCAGTAGGGACAGCTATAGCAATCAGCCCCAGCATTTT.

CDR3 sequence reads: CASSGRLAGGTDTQYF. The CDR3 nucleotides read TGTGCCAGCAGCGGACGACTAGCGGGGGGCACAGATACGCAGTATTTT. This chain joins TRBV9 and TRBJ2-3; 12 positions agree with TRBD2. Germline V gives CDR1 SGDLS, CDR2 YYNGEE. V lost 3 bases to trimming and J lost 1 base; unmatched junction nucleotides: 3. The CDR3 sequence is 16 residues long.

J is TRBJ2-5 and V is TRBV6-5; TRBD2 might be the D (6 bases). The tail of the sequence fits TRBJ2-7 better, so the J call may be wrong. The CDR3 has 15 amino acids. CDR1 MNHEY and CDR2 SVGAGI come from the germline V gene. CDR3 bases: TGTGCCAGCAGTTTGGGCGGGGCTACAATGAGCGAGCAGTACTTC. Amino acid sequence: CASSLGGATMSEQYF.

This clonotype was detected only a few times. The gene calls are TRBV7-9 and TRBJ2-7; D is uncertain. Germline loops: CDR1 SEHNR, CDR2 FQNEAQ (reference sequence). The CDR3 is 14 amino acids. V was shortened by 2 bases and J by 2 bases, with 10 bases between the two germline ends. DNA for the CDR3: TGTGCCAGCAGCTTAAGCTCTCCTCCCTACGAGCAGTACTTC. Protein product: CASSLSSPPYEQYF.

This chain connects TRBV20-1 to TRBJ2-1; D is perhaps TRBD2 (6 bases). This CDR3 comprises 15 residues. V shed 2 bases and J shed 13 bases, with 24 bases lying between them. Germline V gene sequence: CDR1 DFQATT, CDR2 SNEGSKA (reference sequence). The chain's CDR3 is CSARTPGTRQETQFF. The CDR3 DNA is TGCAGTGCTAGAACCCCCGGGACTCGTCAAGAGACCCAGTTCTTC.

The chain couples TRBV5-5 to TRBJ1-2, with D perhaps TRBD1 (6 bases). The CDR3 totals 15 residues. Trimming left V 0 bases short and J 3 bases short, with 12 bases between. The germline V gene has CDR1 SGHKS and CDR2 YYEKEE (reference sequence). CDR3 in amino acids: CASSLGQAWHYGYTF. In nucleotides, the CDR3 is TGTGCCAGCAGCTTGGGACAGGCCTGGCACTATGGCTACACCTTC. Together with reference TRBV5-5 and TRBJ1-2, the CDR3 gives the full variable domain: DAGVTQSPTHLIKTRGQQVTLRCSPISGHKSVSWYQQVLGQGPQFIFQYYEKEERGRGNFPDRFSARQFPNYSSELNVNALLLGDSALYLCASSLGQAWHYGYTFGSGTRLTVV.

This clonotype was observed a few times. In nucleotides, the CDR3 is TGCGCCAGCAGCTTGTTTGGGGGACCTTATGGCTACACCTTC. Translation gives CASSLFGGPYGYTF. The chain carries TRBV5-1 and TRBJ1-2, with D perhaps matching TRBD1 (5 bases). The CDR3 is made up of 14 amino acids. Germline V CDR1 and CDR2: SGHRS, YFSETQ. The V end lost 1 base, the J end lost 5 bases, and 12 bases lay between the germline ends.

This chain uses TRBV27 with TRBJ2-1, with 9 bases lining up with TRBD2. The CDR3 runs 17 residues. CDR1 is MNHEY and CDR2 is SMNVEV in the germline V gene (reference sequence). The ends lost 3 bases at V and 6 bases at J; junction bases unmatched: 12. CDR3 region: CASSFLARLAVRNEQFF. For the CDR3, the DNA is TGTGCCAGCAGTTTTCTTGCCCGACTAGCGGTCCGCAATGAGCAGTTCTTC.

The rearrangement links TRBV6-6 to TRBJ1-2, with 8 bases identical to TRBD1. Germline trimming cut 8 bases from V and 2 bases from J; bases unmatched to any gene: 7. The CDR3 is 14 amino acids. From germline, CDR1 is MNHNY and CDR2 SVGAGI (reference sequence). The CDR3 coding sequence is TGTGCCAGCCTTAGGGGACAGGCCAACTATGGCTACACCTTC. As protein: CASLRGQANYGYTF.

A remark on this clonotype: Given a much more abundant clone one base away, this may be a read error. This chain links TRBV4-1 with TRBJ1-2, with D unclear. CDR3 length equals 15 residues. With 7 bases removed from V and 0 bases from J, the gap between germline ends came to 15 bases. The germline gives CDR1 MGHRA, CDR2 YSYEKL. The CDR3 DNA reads TGCGCCAGCACCCTAAACAGCCTGACTAACTATGGCTACACCTTC. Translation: CASTLNSLTNYGYTF.

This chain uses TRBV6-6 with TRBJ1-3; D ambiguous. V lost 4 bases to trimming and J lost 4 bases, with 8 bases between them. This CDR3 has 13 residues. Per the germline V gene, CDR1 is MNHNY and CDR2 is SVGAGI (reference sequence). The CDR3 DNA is TGTGCCAGCAGTTCCGGTCACGGAAACACCATATATTTT. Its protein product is CASSSGHGNTIYF.

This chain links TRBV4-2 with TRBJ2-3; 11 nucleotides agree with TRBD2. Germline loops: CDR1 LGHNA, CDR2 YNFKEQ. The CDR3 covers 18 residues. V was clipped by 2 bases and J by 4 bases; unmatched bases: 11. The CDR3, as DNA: TGTGCCAGCAGCCAACTCTTAATTAGCGGGGGGGTCGCAGATACGCAGTATTTT. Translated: CASSQLLISGGVADTQYF.

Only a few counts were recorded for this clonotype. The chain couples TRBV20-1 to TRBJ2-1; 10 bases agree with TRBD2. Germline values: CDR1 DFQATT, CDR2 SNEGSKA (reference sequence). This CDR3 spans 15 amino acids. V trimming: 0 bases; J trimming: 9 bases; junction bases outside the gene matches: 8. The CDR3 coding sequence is TGCAGTGCTAGAGATCGGCCTAGCGGGAGATTTGAGCAGTTCTTC. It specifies CSARDRPSGRFEQFF.

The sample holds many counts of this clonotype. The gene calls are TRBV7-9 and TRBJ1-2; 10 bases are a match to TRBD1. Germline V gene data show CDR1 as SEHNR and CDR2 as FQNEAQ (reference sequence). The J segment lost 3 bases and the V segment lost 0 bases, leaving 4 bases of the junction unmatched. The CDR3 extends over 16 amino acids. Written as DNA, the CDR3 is TGTGCCAGCAGCTTAGCCCTCGGGACAGGGGACTATGGCTACACCTTC. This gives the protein CASSLALGTGDYGYTF.

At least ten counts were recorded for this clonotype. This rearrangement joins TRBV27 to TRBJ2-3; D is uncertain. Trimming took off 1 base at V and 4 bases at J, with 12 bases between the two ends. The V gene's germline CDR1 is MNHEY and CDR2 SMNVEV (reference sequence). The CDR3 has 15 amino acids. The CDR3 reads CASSLFTTRPDTQYF. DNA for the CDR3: TGTGCCAGCAGTTTATTTACTACCCGCCCAGATACGCAGTATTTT.

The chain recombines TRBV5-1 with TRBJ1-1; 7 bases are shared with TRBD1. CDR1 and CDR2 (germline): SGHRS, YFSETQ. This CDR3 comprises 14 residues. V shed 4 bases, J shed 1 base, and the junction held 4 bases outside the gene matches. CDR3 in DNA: TGCGCCAGCAGCGGGCACAGGGGGAACACTGAAGCTTTCTTT. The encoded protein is CASSGHRGNTEAFF.

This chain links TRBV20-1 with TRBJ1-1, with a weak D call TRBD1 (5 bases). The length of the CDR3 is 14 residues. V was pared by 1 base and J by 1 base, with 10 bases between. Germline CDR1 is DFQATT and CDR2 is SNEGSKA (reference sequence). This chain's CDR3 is CSARAGTSNTEAFF. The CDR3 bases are TGCAGTGCTAGAGCAGGGACCTCGAACACTGAAGCTTTCTTT.

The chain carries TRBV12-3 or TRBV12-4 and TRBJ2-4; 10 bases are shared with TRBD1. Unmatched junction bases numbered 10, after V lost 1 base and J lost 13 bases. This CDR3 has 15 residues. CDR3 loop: CASSLGQGAFNEQYF. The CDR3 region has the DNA TGTGCCAGCAGTTTAGGACAGGGGGCGTTCAATGAGCAGTACTTC.

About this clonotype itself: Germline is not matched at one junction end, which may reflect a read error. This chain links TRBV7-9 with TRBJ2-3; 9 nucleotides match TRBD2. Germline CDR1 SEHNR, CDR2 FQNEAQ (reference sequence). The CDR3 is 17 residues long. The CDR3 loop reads CASSPPFDSGRSDMQYF. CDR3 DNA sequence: TGTGCCAGCAGCCCCCCCTTCGATAGCGGGAGATCAGATATGCAGTATTTT.

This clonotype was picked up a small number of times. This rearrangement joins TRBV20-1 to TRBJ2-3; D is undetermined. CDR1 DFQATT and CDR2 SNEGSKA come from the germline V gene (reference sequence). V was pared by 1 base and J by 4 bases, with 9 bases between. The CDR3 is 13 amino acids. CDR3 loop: CSARARRADTQYF. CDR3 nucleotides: TGCAGTGCTAGAGCCCGCCGGGCAGATACGCAGTATTTT.

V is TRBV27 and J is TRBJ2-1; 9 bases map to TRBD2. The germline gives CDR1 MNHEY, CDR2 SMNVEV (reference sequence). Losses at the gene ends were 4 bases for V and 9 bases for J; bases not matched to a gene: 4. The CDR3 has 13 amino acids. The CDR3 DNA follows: TGTGCCAGCAGTTGGAGCGGGGGGTTTGAGCAGTTCTTC. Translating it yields CASSWSGGFEQFF.

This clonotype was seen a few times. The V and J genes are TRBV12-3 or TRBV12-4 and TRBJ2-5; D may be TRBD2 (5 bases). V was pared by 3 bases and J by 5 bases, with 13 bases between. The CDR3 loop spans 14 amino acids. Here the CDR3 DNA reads TGTGCCAGCAGTTTCGCGGGTCGGGTGGAGACCCAGTACTTC. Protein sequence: CASSFAGRVETQYF.

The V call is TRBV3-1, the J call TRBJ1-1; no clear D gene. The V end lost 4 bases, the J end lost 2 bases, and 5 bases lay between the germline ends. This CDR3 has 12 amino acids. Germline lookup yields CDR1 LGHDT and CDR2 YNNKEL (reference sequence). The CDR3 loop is CASSRSNTEAFF. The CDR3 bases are TGTGCCAGCAGCCGCTCAAACACTGAAGCTTTCTTT.

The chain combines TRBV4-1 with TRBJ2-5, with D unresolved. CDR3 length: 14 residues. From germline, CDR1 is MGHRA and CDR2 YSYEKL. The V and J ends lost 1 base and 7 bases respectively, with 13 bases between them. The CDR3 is CASSQGGPRRTQYF. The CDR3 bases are TGCGCCAGCAGCCAAGGTGGGCCTAGGCGGACCCAGTACTTC.

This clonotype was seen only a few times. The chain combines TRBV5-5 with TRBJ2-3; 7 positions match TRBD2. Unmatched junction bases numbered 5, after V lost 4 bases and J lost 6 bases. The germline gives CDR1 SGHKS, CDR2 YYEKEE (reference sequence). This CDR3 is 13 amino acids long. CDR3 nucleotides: TGTGCCAGCAGCATAAGCGGGGATGATACGCAGTATTTT. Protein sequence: CASSISGDDTQYF.

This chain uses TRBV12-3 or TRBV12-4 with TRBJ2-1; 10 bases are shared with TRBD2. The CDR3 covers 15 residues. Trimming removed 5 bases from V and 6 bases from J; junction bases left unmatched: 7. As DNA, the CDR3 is TGTGCCAGCAGTGGACTAGCGGTAATTCTCAATGAGCAGTTCTTC. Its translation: CASSGLAVILNEQFF.

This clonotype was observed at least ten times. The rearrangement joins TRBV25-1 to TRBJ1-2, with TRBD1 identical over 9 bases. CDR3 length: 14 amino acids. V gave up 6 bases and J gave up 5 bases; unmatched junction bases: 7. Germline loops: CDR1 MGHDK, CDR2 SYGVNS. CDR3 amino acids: CASRTGTGIYGYTF. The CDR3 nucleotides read TGTGCCAGCAGAACCGGGACAGGGATATATGGCTACACCTTC.